A selection of T cell receptor beta chains follows, all from one sample in a study of Graves' ophthalmopathy and Graves' hyperthyroidism. One entry per CDR3 protein, called by TCRdb with MiXCR from the multiplex PCR reads. This sample has 300,000 or so distinct CDR3 sequences; roughly a sixth occur once, and the top ten carry roughly 12%. Source material: peripheral blood. The receptors were sampled from an adult man with Graves' ophthalmopathy. Each CDR3 is given without its conserved first and last residue. D genes are given only for firm matches.

>TRBD1|TRBV28|TRBJ1-2|13
ASSAQQGVTNGYT
>.|TRBV18|TRBJ2-5|11
ASSLSRSETQY
>.|TRBV5-1|TRBJ2-5|15
ASSLARGTDSQETQY
>.|TRBV10-3|TRBJ1-5|13
AISVSGDSNQPQH
>.|TRBV14|TRBJ2-7|10
ASSPTHLEQY
>TRBD2|TRBV6-2/TRBV6-3|TRBJ2-7|16
ASTVPGLAGGRPYEQY
>TRBD1|TRBV11-3|TRBJ2-6|14
ASSSSGTGRANVLT
>TRBD1|TRBV20-1|TRBJ1-5|12
SAREDRGNQPQH
>.|TRBV6-1|TRBJ2-7|10
ASSEVTGSQY
>.|TRBV20-1|TRBJ1-1|14
CARDTIGRAVNEAF
>.|TRBV18|TRBJ2-3|13
ASPDDPGITDTQY
>.|TRBV20-1|TRBJ1-1|15
SASQGLPTPQNTEAF
>.|TRBV20-1|TRBJ1-1|12
SARLGIMNTEAF
>.|TRBV5-1|TRBJ1-1|14
ASSLLVAGPDTEAF
>.|TRBV6-4|TRBJ1-2|11
ASSDSRDGGYT
>.|TRBV9|TRBJ2-7|13
ASSVAGVQAYEQY
>TRBD2|TRBV29-1|TRBJ2-2|13
SVLGLAGNTGELF
>.|TRBV20-1|TRBJ1-6|10
SATLGDSPLH
>TRBD1|TRBV20-1|TRBJ1-6|14
SARDPRTGVNSPLH
>.|TRBV20-1|TRBJ1-1|11
SARWIVNAEAF
>TRBD2|TRBV27|TRBJ2-1|13
ASKNSGTSPNEQF
>.|TRBV3-1|TRBJ1-1|13
ASSQDAIGAREAF
>.|TRBV2|TRBJ2-7|11
ASSSGVPYEQY
>.|TRBV4-1|TRBJ1-5|13
ASSQDGLGRQPQH
>.|TRBV7-3|TRBJ2-2|13
ASSLGLSNTGELF
>.|TRBV12-3/TRBV12-4|TRBJ1-1|12
ASSLTEVNTEAF
>.|TRBV12-3/TRBV12-4|TRBJ1-2|11
ASTMTVKEGYT
>.|TRBV6-2/TRBV6-3|TRBJ1-1|16
ASTTLRNILFLGTEAF
>.|TRBV6-1|TRBJ2-5|10
ASRIRSETQY
>TRBD1|TRBV6-1|TRBJ2-5|13
ASSALGQGVKTQY
>.|TRBV30|TRBJ1-1|10
AKDVGETEAF
>.|TRBV7-2|TRBJ1-1|12
ASSPYSSVTEAF
>TRBD1|TRBV5-1|TRBJ2-5|12
ASTQGVRGETQY
>TRBD1|TRBV27|TRBJ2-5|13
ASLAPGQGPETQY
>.|TRBV20-1|TRBJ2-5|11
SAGEGGEETQY
>.|TRBV10-2|TRBJ2-7|10
ASEAGSYEQY
>.|TRBV12-3/TRBV12-4|TRBJ2-5|12
ASSSWPNQETQY
>TRBD1|TRBV29-1|TRBJ2-5|12
SVVGQGWTETQY
>TRBD1|TRBV5-6|TRBJ2-7|12
ASSSRQGPYEQY
>.|TRBV30|TRBJ1-5|11
AWSEGGNQPQH
>TRBD2|TRBV20-1|TRBJ2-7|12
SANPGGPSSEQY
>TRBD2|TRBV12-3/TRBV12-4|TRBJ2-2|13
ASSPSGSRDGELF
>TRBD2|TRBV6-4|TRBJ2-5|11
AGRLASQETQY
>.|TRBV19|TRBJ1-2|12
ASSIVGANYGYT
>TRBD1|TRBV6-1|TRBJ1-1|13
ASSGGQGAGTEAF
>.|TRBV5-1|TRBJ1-2|10
ASRGGNYGYT
>.|TRBV7-2|TRBJ1-5|12
ASSSGWSNQPQH
>TRBD1|TRBV6-1|TRBJ1-2|11
ASSGDSDYGYT
>TRBD1|TRBV20-1|TRBJ1-5|12
SAAGQGAAQPQH
>TRBD1|TRBV19|TRBJ2-7|12
ASSILAGGNEQY
>.|TRBV7-2|TRBJ1-2|12
ASSLGSVDYGYT
>.|TRBV30|TRBJ2-7|14
AWTSTYGGATYEQY
>.|TRBV6-1|TRBJ2-6|16
ASSEGPAGFFGANVLT